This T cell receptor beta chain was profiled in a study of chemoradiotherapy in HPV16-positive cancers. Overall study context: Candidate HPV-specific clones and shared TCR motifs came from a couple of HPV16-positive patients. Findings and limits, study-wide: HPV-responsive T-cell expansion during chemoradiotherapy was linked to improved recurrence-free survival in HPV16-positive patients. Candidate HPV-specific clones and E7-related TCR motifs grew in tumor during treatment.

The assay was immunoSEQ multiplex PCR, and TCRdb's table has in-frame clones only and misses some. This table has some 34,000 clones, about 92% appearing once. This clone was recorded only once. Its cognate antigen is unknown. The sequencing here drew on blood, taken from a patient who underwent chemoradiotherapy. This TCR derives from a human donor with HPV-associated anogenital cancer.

CDR3 sequence: CASSSVDGTEAFF. CDR3 DNA sequence: TGTGCCAGCAGCTCAGTGGATGGCACTGAAGCTTTCTTT. This sequence joins TRBV7-3 and TRBJ1-1; D unclear. V was pared by 4 bases and J by 4 bases, with 10 bases between. This CDR3 has 13 amino acids. Germline CDR1 and CDR2: SGHTA and FQGTGA.